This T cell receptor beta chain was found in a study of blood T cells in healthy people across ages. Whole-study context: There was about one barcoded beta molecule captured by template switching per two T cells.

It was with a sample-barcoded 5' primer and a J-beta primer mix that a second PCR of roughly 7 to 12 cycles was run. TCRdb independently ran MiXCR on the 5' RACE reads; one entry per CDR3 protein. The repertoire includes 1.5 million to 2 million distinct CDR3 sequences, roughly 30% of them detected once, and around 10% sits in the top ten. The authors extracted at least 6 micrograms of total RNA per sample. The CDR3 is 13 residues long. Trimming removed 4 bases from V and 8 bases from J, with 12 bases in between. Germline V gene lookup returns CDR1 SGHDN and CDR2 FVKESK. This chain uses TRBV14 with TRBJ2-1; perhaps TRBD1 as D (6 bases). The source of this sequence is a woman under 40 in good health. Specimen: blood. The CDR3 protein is CASSRKQGHEQFF. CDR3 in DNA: TGTGCCAGCAGCCGAAAACAGGGCCATGAGCAGTTCTTC.